This record looks at one TCR beta chain sequence and its context. CDR3 length equals 15 residues. V shed 0 bases and J shed 7 bases, with 15 bases lying between them. The germline gives CDR1 DFQATT, CDR2 SNEGSKA (reference sequence). Each TCR cDNA library carried sample-specific barcodes on both ends. TCRdb redid the calling of the 5' RACE reads with MiXCR, one entry per CDR3 protein. The data contain around 380,000 distinct CDR3 sequences, under 30% of them singletons. This record comes from a study of identical twins' blood T cells. The sequenced material came from PBMCs. The sequence came from a woman between 18 and 49 years old in good health. The chain links TRBV20-1 to TRBJ1-4; D might be TRBD1 (6 bases). The chain's CDR3 is CSARDRSQGGEKLFF. CDR3 bases: TGCAGTGCTAGAGATCGTTCACAGGGTGGTGAAAAACTGTTTTTT.